The sequence of this T cell receptor beta chain was determined in a study of TIL therapy for anti-PD-1-resistant metastatic lung cancer. The time point: pre-treatment sample, taken before nivolumab and TIL therapy. Sequencing used immunoSEQ v3. Clones were read by immunoSEQ multiplex PCR, and TCRdb kept only the in-frame ones, dropping some. The sample includes roughly 60,000 clones, less than 85% seen only once; the top ten take more than 1.5%. Germline CDR1 LGHNA, CDR2 YNFKEQ. V was clipped by 1 base and J by 4 bases; unmatched bases: 8. This CDR3 has 16 amino acids. This specimen was blood, taken at baseline. The clonotype comes from a person aged 30 to 80 with non-small cell lung cancer. This sequence joins TRBV4-2 and TRBJ1-1; 8 bases map to TRBD1. CDR3 sequence reads: CASSQVQGAGGTEAFF. The CDR3 DNA reads as TGTGCCAGCAGCCAAGTCCAGGGGGCCGGGGGCACTGAAGCTTTCTTT.